This TCR beta chain was sequenced for a study of response to subunit inactivated influenza vaccine. General observations from the study: Authors suggested few new T cells are recruited by each seasonal influenza vaccination.

Germline CDR1 is SGHTA and CDR2 is FQGNSA. The germline V and J ends were trimmed by 1 base and 0 bases, with 9 bases remaining between them. CDR3 size: 16 residues. TCRdb used MiXCR to reprocess the RT-PCR reads, holding one entry per CDR3 protein. The top ten clones hold around 9.6% of a sample with more than 550,000 distinct CDR3 sequences, about an eighth of them seen once. As to this clonotype: Its antigen is undetermined.

The chain has TRBV7-2 and TRBJ2-2; perhaps TRBD1 as D (5 bases). The TCR sequence derives from a middle-aged man who received an inactivated influenza vaccine. Material: PBMCs from blood, obtained on the day of vaccination. The CDR3: CASSLEGAANTGELFF. The CDR3, as DNA: TGTGCCAGCAGCTTAGAAGGGGCAGCGAACACCGGGGAGCTGTTTTTT.